A selection of T cell receptor beta chains follows, all from one sample in a study of blood T cell repertoires in COVID-19. Produced via immunoSEQ multiplex PCR; TCRdb's table is partial and in-frame only. The sample gives roughly 220,000 clones, roughly 89% of which show up once; roughly 15% is in the top ten. Sequencing was done on a sample of PBMCs or T cells enriched from blood (not recorded which). The receptor set was obtained from a young man who had been exposed to COVID-19. The CDR3 runs from the conserved cysteine through the conserved F or W. The D gene is left open where the match is weak. Clone size is given for some rows only: seen once, a few or many times, or a class if the clone is expanded.

v_call: TRBV4-1; j_call: TRBJ1-2; clone_size: few; d_call: TRBD1; cdr3_nt: TGCGCCAGCAGCCTCTCTATAACAGGGGCCTATGGCTACACCTTC; cdr3_aa: CASSLSITGAYGYTF
v_call: TRBV10-3; j_call: TRBJ2-5; clone_size: .; d_call: .; cdr3_nt: TGTGCCATCAGTGAGTCGAGGGGGGGCAGTTCAGAGACCCAGTACTTC; cdr3_aa: CAISESRGGSSETQYF
v_call: TRBV19; j_call: TRBJ1-6; clone_size: .; d_call: .; cdr3_nt: TGTGCCAGTACCCTCAGAGGGGGGGGGACTTTCAATTCACCCCTCCACTTT; cdr3_aa: CASTLRGGGTFNSPLHF
v_call: TRBV6-6; j_call: TRBJ1-6; clone_size: .; d_call: .; cdr3_nt: TGTGCCAGCATCCGGTCCAGCGGTTCACCCCTCCACTTT; cdr3_aa: CASIRSSGSPLHF
v_call: TRBV3-1/TRBV3-2; j_call: TRBJ2-1; clone_size: .; d_call: TRBD2; cdr3_nt: TGTGCCAGCAGCTTCCGACTAGCGGGGGGGCGGAATGAGCAGTTCTTC; cdr3_aa: CASSFRLAGGRNEQFF
v_call: TRBV7-2; j_call: TRBJ2-1; clone_size: .; d_call: TRBD2; cdr3_nt: TGTGCCAGCAGCTTAGAAATAGCGGGGGGTTACAATGAGCAGTTCTTC; cdr3_aa: CASSLEIAGGYNEQFF
v_call: TRBV5-1; j_call: TRBJ2-3; clone_size: .; d_call: TRBD1; cdr3_nt: TGCGCCAGCAGCAATCTCGACAGGGCGGCAGATACGCAGTATTTT; cdr3_aa: CASSNLDRAADTQYF
v_call: TRBV12-3/TRBV12-4; j_call: TRBJ2-3; clone_size: .; d_call: .; cdr3_nt: TGTGCCAGCAGTTTAGAAGCCTCAGATACGCAGTATTTT; cdr3_aa: CASSLEASDTQYF
v_call: TRBV29-1; j_call: TRBJ1-2; clone_size: .; d_call: .; cdr3_nt: TGCAGCGTTGTGACAGGACCATCCCCCTATGGCTACACCTTC; cdr3_aa: CSVVTGPSPYGYTF
v_call: TRBV19; j_call: TRBJ1-2; clone_size: .; d_call: .; cdr3_nt: TGTGCCAGTAGGCCCGGTTCGGAGAAAAGTGGCTACACCTTC; cdr3_aa: CASRPGSEKSGYTF
v_call: TRBV29-1; j_call: TRBJ2-1; clone_size: once; d_call: .; cdr3_nt: TGCAGCGTTGTGGGGGCCGATGAGTTCTTC; cdr3_aa: CSVVGADEFF
v_call: TRBV7-2; j_call: TRBJ1-6; clone_size: .; d_call: .; cdr3_nt: TGTGCCAGCAGCTTAGGAGCGGACGTCTGGCCTCACTTT; cdr3_aa: CASSLGADVWPHF
v_call: TRBV13; j_call: TRBJ2-5; clone_size: .; d_call: .; cdr3_nt: TGTGCCAGCAGCTCCGTCGGGGAGACCCAGTACTTC; cdr3_aa: CASSSVGETQYF
v_call: TRBV28; j_call: TRBJ1-2; clone_size: .; d_call: TRBD1; cdr3_nt: TGTGCCAACTACGACAGGGTACAGGGCTACACCTTC; cdr3_aa: CANYDRVQGYTF
v_call: TRBV6-1; j_call: TRBJ1-3; clone_size: .; d_call: .; cdr3_nt: TGTGCCAGCAGTGAAAACAGATCCGGAAACACCATATATTTT; cdr3_aa: CASSENRSGNTIYF
v_call: TRBV6-1; j_call: TRBJ2-3; clone_size: .; d_call: .; cdr3_nt: TGTGCCAGCAGTGAAGACGGAGATACGCAGTATTTT; cdr3_aa: CASSEDGDTQYF
v_call: TRBV7-9; j_call: TRBJ2-5; clone_size: .; d_call: TRBD1; cdr3_nt: TGTGCCAGCAGCTGGGACAGTGCAGAGACCCAGTACTTC; cdr3_aa: CASSWDSAETQYF
v_call: TRBV7-8; j_call: TRBJ2-1; clone_size: .; d_call: TRBD2; cdr3_nt: TGTGCCAGCACCCTGGGTAGCGGGGGCGTCTACAATGAGCAGTTCTTC; cdr3_aa: CASTLGSGGVYNEQFF